The 20 T cell receptor beta chains presented below share a single source sample, sequenced in a study of CD8+CD57+ T cells in acquired aplastic anemia. Genomic DNA acted as the template from which TCR beta VDJ combination and CDR3 sequence profiling were carried out. One entry per CDR3 protein results from TCRdb running MiXCR on the reads. In the table there are around 250,000 distinct CDR3 sequences, roughly 80% of which are singletons. Patients sequenced had flow cytometry evidence of CD8+CD57+ cell expansion. The sample was sorted CD4+, CD8+, or CD8+CD57+ T cells (not recorded which) from PBMCs. These receptors were taken from a human donor with aplastic anemia.

This clonotype appeared once. The J gene is TRBJ2-1, the V gene TRBV7-9, with D perhaps matching TRBD2 (5 bases). Trimming removed 2 bases from V and 12 bases from J, with 20 bases in between. CDR1 is SEHNR and CDR2 is FQNEAQ in the germline V gene (reference sequence). The CDR3 totals 15 residues. In nucleotides, the CDR3 is TGTGCCAGCAGCTTAACAGCGGCCCCCTACAGTGGGCAGTTCTTC. Translated: CASSLTAAPYSGQFF.

V usage is TRBV9 and J usage is TRBJ2-3, with 10 bases lining up with TRBD2. The CDR3 is made up of 17 amino acids. Germline CDR1 and CDR2: SGDLS and YYNGEE. The J segment lost 5 bases and the V segment lost 3 bases, leaving 12 bases of the junction unmatched. The CDR3 here is CASSAPGQAGGVDTQYF. In DNA form, the CDR3 reads TGTGCCAGCAGCGCTCCGGGACAAGCGGGAGGGGTAGATACGCAGTATTTT. Full variable domain (remainder filled in from reference TRBV9 and TRBJ2-3): DSGVTQTPKHLITATGQRVTLRCSPRSGDLSVYWYQQSLDQGLQFLIQYYNGEERAKGNILERFSAQQFPDLHSELNLSSLELGDSALYFCASSAPGQAGGVDTQYFGPGTRLTVL.

This chain uses TRBV7-9 with TRBJ2-7; tentatively, D is TRBD2 (7 bases). Germline CDR1 and CDR2: SEHNR and FQNEAQ (reference sequence). The CDR3 extends over 15 amino acids. Between the trimmed V and J ends, which lost 3 bases and 6 bases, there was a span of 18 bases. The CDR3: CASSLRRGGTCEQYF. The DNA of the CDR3 is TGTGCCAGCAGCTTGCGGAGGGGGGGTACATGCGAGCAGTACTTC.

As for this clonotype: A much larger clone lies a single base off, so this may be a read error. The chain has TRBV7-9 and TRBJ2-5, with D possibly called TRBD1 or TRBD2 (5 bases each). Germline values: CDR1 SEHNR, CDR2 FQNEAQ (reference sequence). Trimming removed 2 bases from V and 10 bases from J, with 23 bases in between. The length of the CDR3 is 16 residues. CDR3 DNA: TGTGCCAGCAGCTTAACGGGTAGCTACGGGGCCAACGTCCAGTACTTC. Translated: CASSLTGSYGANVQYF.

This rearrangement joins TRBV9 to TRBJ2-7, with unresolved D. The CDR3 runs 18 residues. Deletions cut 4 bases from V and 1 base from J, with 24 bases between. Germline loops: CDR1 SGDLS, CDR2 YYNGEE. This CDR3 reads CASSLGSDTQYFSYEQYV. For the CDR3, the DNA is TGTGCCAGCAGCTTAGGGTCAGATACGCAGTACTTTTCCTACGAGCAGTACGTC.

There are a few counts of this clonotype. The genes are TRBV7-9 and TRBJ1-5; no clear D gene. Germline values: CDR1 SEHNR, CDR2 FQNEAQ (reference sequence). V lost 5 bases to trimming and J lost 5 bases, with 10 bases between them. The CDR3 consists of 13 residues. The CDR3 sequence: CASSPDRDQPQHF. CDR3 sequence (DNA): TGTGCCAGCAGCCCGGACCGGGATCAGCCCCAGCATTTT. Based on the CDR3 plus reference TRBV7-9 and TRBJ1-5, the full variable domain is DTGVSQNPRHKITKRGQNVTFRCDPISEHNRLYWYRQTLGQGPEFLTYFQNEAQLEKSRLLSDRFSAERPKGSFSTLEIQRTEQGDSAMYLCASSPDRDQPQHFGDGTRLSIL.

The chain couples TRBV10-3 to TRBJ1-2; 9 bases match TRBD1. Germline CDR1 is ENHRY and CDR2 is SYGVKD. CDR3 size: 13 residues. The junction had 7 bases not matched to a gene; V was cut back by 6 bases and J by 8 bases. The CDR3 DNA reads TGTGCCATCAGGGGGACAGGGAATGGCGGCTACACCTTC. Translated, it gives CAIRGTGNGGYTF.

With regard to this clonotype: The missing conserved phenylalanine or tryptophan at the end of this CDR3 makes a read error likely. It is unclear where the CDR3 begins or ends on the DNA, so no DNA is shown, and the CDR3 is as TCRdb lists it. CDR3 protein: CASSSGEGSGTFY. The genes are TRBV7-6 and TRBJ2-1; the table's D call, TRBD2, was not checked against the DNA. CDR1 is SGHVS and CDR2 is FNYEAQ in the germline V gene. 13 amino acids form the CDR3, both terminal residues included.

This clonotype was counted a few times. This CDR3 fails to terminate in the conserved phenylalanine or tryptophan, so it likely reflects a read error. Because the CDR3's place on the DNA is in doubt, the DNA is left out and the CDR3 is given as listed by TCRdb. The rearrangement joins TRBV7-6 to TRBJ2-6; no DNA check was done on the table's D call, TRBD2. The CDR3 length is 17 residues, termini included. Germline lookup yields CDR1 SGHVS and CDR2 FNYEAQ. The CDR3: CASTLGRVPSGANVPLL.

This clonotype appeared a single time. Because the CDR3 is missing its conserved closing phenylalanine or tryptophan, this is likely a read error. This chain uses TRBV2 with TRBJ2-7, with 7 positions matching TRBD2. The CDR3 spans 14 residues. Germline-derived CDR1 and CDR2 are SNHLY and FYNNEI. V dropped 6 bases and J dropped 3; count of bases not matched to a gene: 8. The CDR3 protein is CASSVGGGDYEQYG. For the CDR3, the DNA is TGTGCCAGCAGCGTCGGCGGGGGTGACTACGAGCAGTACGGC.

This rearrangement joins TRBV29-1 to TRBJ2-7, with TRBD2 identical over 7 bases. From germline, CDR1 is SQVTM and CDR2 ANQGSEA. The CDR3 is made up of 11 amino acids. The J segment lost 3 bases and the V segment lost 4 bases, leaving 0 bases of the junction unmatched. The CDR3 coding sequence is TGCAGCGTTGTAGCGGGCTACGAGCAGTACTTC. It codes for CSVVAGYEQYF.

As for this clonotype: The conserved final phenylalanine or tryptophan is absent from the CDR3, which likely points to a read error. Because the CDR3's place on the DNA is in doubt, the DNA is left out and the CDR3 is given as listed by TCRdb. CDR3 protein: CASSFQGSGGSDE. The chain has TRBV7-9 and TRBJ2-3; TRBD2 is the table's D call and was not checked against the DNA. The germline V gene has CDR1 SEHNR and CDR2 FQNEAQ (reference sequence). The CDR3 has 13 residues if both end residues are counted.

A few counts support this clonotype. The V call is TRBV7-9, the J call TRBJ1-1; D might be TRBD1 (6 bases). CDR3 length: 15 amino acids. CDR1 SEHNR and CDR2 FQNEAQ come from the germline V gene (reference sequence). V lost 1 base, J lost 14 bases, and 23 bases lay in between. The CDR3, as DNA: TGTGCCAGCAGCTTAGACCACGGGACAAAAGAGACCCAGTTCTTT. This encodes CASSLDHGTKETQFF.

The chain couples TRBV2 to TRBJ2-3; possibly TRBD2 for D (5 bases). Germline assignment: CDR1 SNHLY and CDR2 FYNNEI. There are 14 residues in the CDR3. V shed 11 bases and J shed 6 bases, with 21 bases lying between them. CDR3 amino acids: CAGGLAGGPDTQYF. CDR3 coding DNA: TGTGCCGGCGGATTGGCGGGTGGTCCCGATACGCAGTATTTT.

On this clonotype itself: Because the CDR3's place on the DNA is in doubt, the DNA is left out and the CDR3 is given as listed by TCRdb. The gene calls are TRBV9 and TRBJ2-3; TRBD1 reflects the table's D call only, with no check against the DNA. Both ends counted, the CDR3 spans 14 residues. Germline CDR1 and CDR2: SGDLS and YYNGEE. CDR3 region: CASGTGGEKLFFDF.

This clonotype was detected only once. One junction end disagrees with the germline gene, perhaps due to a read error. The chain links TRBV27 to TRBJ2-1; TRBD2 matches 10 bases. CDR3 length: 13 amino acids. Germline-derived CDR1 and CDR2 are MNHEY and SMNVEV (reference sequence). The CDR3 nucleotides are TGTGCCAGCAGACAGAAACTAGCGGGAAGTCAGTCCTTC. The encoded protein is CASRQKLAGSQSF.

The chain employs TRBV9 and TRBJ1-1, with TRBD1 matching over 7 bases. The CDR3 is 15 residues long. Germline values: CDR1 SGDLS, CDR2 YYNGEE. V shed 4 bases, J shed 12 bases, and the junction held 18 bases outside the gene matches. The CDR3 loop reads CASSLEGASRNQPFF. The CDR3 coding sequence is TGTGCCAGCAGCTTAGAGGGGGCCAGCCGCAATCAGCCTTTCTTT.

In regard to this clonotype: Lacking the conserved final phenylalanine or tryptophan, this CDR3 likely reflects a read error. The limits of the CDR3 on the DNA are not certain, so only TCRdb's listed CDR3 is given. The chain combines TRBV2 with TRBJ2-3; the D segment call TRBD1 is taken from the table without a DNA check. Germline CDR1 is SNHLY and CDR2 is FYNNEI. 13 amino acids form the CDR3, both terminal residues included. CDR3 protein: CASRGVGTANKYS.

Points on this clonotype: This may be a read error, as it is one base from a much larger clone. The chain links TRBV24-1 to TRBJ2-2; the D gene is possibly TRBD1 (7 bases). The CDR3 runs to 14 residues. Germline V lookup: CDR1 KGHDR, CDR2 SFDVKD. The CDR3 spells CASSRGQITGGLFF. CDR3 bases: TGTGCCAGCAGCAGGGGACAGATAACCGGGGGGCTGTTTTTT.

As to this clonotype: Given the absence of the conserved phenylalanine or tryptophan at the CDR3 end, a read error is likely. It is unclear where the CDR3 begins or ends on the DNA, so no DNA is shown, and the CDR3 is as TCRdb lists it. The chain uses TRBV7-9 and TRBJ2-1; TRBD1, the table's D call, lacks a check against the DNA. Germline V CDR1 and CDR2: SEHNR, FQNEAQ (reference sequence). Including both end residues, the CDR3 is 13 amino acids long. This CDR3 reads CASSLQGGARDMY.